The next 22 T cell receptor beta chains were all read from a single sample in a study of radiation and T cells in renal cell carcinoma. As for treatment: 15 Gy SBRT to primary tumor, nephrectomy 4 weeks later. The table came from immunoSEQ multiplex PCR; TCRdb's copy has only in-frame clones and leaves some out. The sample has 15,000 to 20,000 clones, less than 65% seen once. This specimen was tumor tissue, taken from a patient whose treatment included radiotherapy and nephrectomy. All receptors come from a man over 45 with renal cell carcinoma.

The chain couples TRBV11-1 to TRBJ1-2, with D possibly TRBD1 on 6 matching bases. This CDR3 contains 14 residues. Trimming shortened V by 5 bases and J by 5 bases, and 15 bases separated the two germline ends. Germline assignment: CDR1 SGHAT and CDR2 FQDESV (reference sequence). The CDR3 sequence: CASSPQGPAYGYTF. In DNA, the CDR3 is TGTGCCAGCAGCCCCCAGGGGCCCGCTTATGGCTACACCTTC.

The gene calls are TRBV5-1 and TRBJ2-7, with D possibly being TRBD2 (5 bases). The CDR3 contains 15 residues. Germline CDR1 is SGHRS and CDR2 is YFSETQ. V lost 5 bases, J lost 3 bases, and 18 bases lay in between. CDR3 region: CASRLRARGDYEQYF. The DNA for the CDR3 is TGCGCCAGCAGACTCCGGGCTCGGGGAGACTACGAGCAGTACTTC. The full variable domain, rest sourced from reference TRBV5-1 and TRBJ2-7, is KAGVTQTPRYLIKTRGQQVTLSCSPISGHRSVSWYQQTPGQGLQFLFEYFSETQRNKGNFPGRFSGRQFSNSRSEMNVSTLELGDSALYLCASRLRARGDYEQYFGPGTRLTVT.

This rearrangement joins TRBV5-1 to TRBJ1-1; TRBD1 is a possible D gene (6 bases). Per the germline V gene, CDR1 is SGHRS and CDR2 is YFSETQ. V lost 5 bases to trimming and J lost 3 bases, with 14 bases between them. CDR3 size: 14 residues. CDR3: CASRPQGRDTEAFF. The CDR3, as DNA: TGCGCCAGCAGACCACAGGGCCGGGACACTGAAGCTTTCTTT.

The chain combines TRBV11-2 with TRBJ2-1; 8 bases map to TRBD1. Germline values: CDR1 SGHAT, CDR2 FQNNGV. Trimming removed 4 bases from V and 1 base from J; junction bases left unmatched: 3. The CDR3 covers 15 residues. DNA for the CDR3: TGTGCCAGCAGCTCAACAGGGGGATCCTACAATGAGCAGTTCTTC. Translated: CASSSTGGSYNEQFF. The entire variable domain, with the rest obtained from reference TRBV11-2 and TRBJ2-1, is as follows: EAGVAQSPRYKIIEKRQSVAFWCNPISGHATLYWYQQILGQGPKLLIQFQNNGVVDDSQLPKDRFSAERLKGVDSTLKIQPAKLEDSAVYLCASSSTGGSYNEQFFGPGTRLTVL.

V and J are TRBV29-1 and TRBJ2-3; 11 bases fit TRBD2. Germline loops: CDR1 SQVTM, CDR2 ANQGSEA. The CDR3 is 13 amino acids. J was trimmed by 6 bases and V by 6 bases; bases with no gene match: 5. The CDR3 protein is CSVLSGGADTQYF. CDR3 DNA: TGCAGCGTCCTTAGCGGGGGGGCTGATACGCAGTATTTT.

V usage is TRBV25-1 and J usage is TRBJ1-2; D is uncertain. This CDR3 has 17 residues. V dropped 1 base and J dropped 0 bases, with 15 bases sitting between them. Per germline, CDR1 MGHDK and CDR2 SYGVNS. The CDR3 coding sequence is TGTGCCAGCAGTGAATCGCAACTCTGGTCGACTAACTATGGCTACACCTTC. The encoded protein is CASSESQLWSTNYGYTF.

This clone was found a few times. The chain carries TRBV29-1 and TRBJ2-7; TRBD1 might be the D (6 bases). Trimming left V 4 bases short and J 7 bases short, with 20 bases between. The CDR3 is made up of 14 amino acids. CDR1 is SQVTM and CDR2 is ANQGSEA in the germline V gene. The CDR3 loop is CSVGETGPPGEQYF. The CDR3 DNA follows: TGCAGCGTTGGCGAAACAGGGCCGCCTGGAGAGCAGTACTTC.

The chain recombines TRBV2 with TRBJ2-3; D gene ambiguous. CDR3 length: 12 amino acids. V gave up 6 bases and J gave up 6 bases, with 10 bases separating them. Germline CDR1 reads SNHLY; CDR2 reads FYNNEI. The CDR3 DNA sequence: TGTGCCAGCAGGGATCCCACGGATACGCAGTATTTT. Residues: CASRDPTDTQYF.

Sample share makes this clone medium-sized. This chain links TRBV27 with TRBJ2-7, with D maybe TRBD2 (7 bases). The CDR3 contains 14 residues. Trimming pared 8 bases from V and 3 bases from J, leaving 17 bases between. Germline V gene sequence: CDR1 MNHEY, CDR2 SMNVEV (reference sequence). CDR3 in amino acids: CASRGATYFYEQYF. The CDR3 nucleotides are TGTGCCAGCCGGGGGGCAACCTACTTCTACGAGCAGTACTTC.

DNA for the CDR3: TGTGCCAGCGCACAGGGTGGGACTGAAGCTTTCTTT. It translates to CASAQGGTEAFF. The chain carries TRBV27 and TRBJ1-1; the D gene is possibly TRBD1 (6 bases). V lost 8 bases and J 5 bases, leaving 12 bases between the germline ends. The CDR3 sequence is 12 residues long. Germline assignment: CDR1 MNHEY and CDR2 SMNVEV (reference sequence).

This chain joins TRBV7-2 and TRBJ2-3; possibly TRBD1 or TRBD2 for D (5 bases each). CDR1 and CDR2 (germline): SGHTA, FQGNSA. This CDR3 is built from 18 residues. V was clipped by 1 base and J by 5 bases, with 22 bases between them. This CDR3 is CASSLVGTHIRRGDTQYF. Here the CDR3 DNA reads TGTGCCAGCAGCTTAGTAGGGACCCACATCAGACGGGGAGATACGCAGTATTTT. Looking up the rest from reference TRBV7-2 and TRBJ2-3 gives the full variable domain: GAGVSQSPSNKVTEKGKDVELRCDPISGHTALYWYRQSLGQGLEFLIYFQGNSAPDKSGLPSDRFSAERTGGSVSTLTIQRTQQEDSAVYLCASSLVGTHIRRGDTQYFGPGTRLTVL.

The chain recombines TRBV2 with TRBJ1-2; a weak D match, TRBD1 (5 bases). The CDR3 length is 16 residues. V was shortened by 8 bases and J by 4 bases, with 23 bases between the two germline ends. The germline CDR1 and CDR2 sequences are SNHLY and FYNNEI. The CDR3 DNA reads TGTGCCAGCGTCCCTCCGAGAGAGAGGGACGGCTATGGCTACACCTTC. Protein product: CASVPPRERDGYGYTF. Based on the CDR3 plus reference TRBV2 and TRBJ1-2, the full variable domain is EPEVTQTPSHQVTQMGQEVILRCVPISNHLYFYWYRQILGQKVEFLVSFYNNEISEKSEIFDDQFSVERPDGSNFTLKIRSTKLEDSAMYFCASVPPRERDGYGYTFGSGTRLTVV.

The rearrangement uses TRBV2 and TRBJ1-1; D perhaps matches TRBD1 (5 bases). Germline loops: CDR1 SNHLY, CDR2 FYNNEI. With 10 bases removed from V and 1 base from J, the gap between germline ends came to 13 bases. CDR3 length: 13 amino acids. CDR3: CANPTEENTEAFF. The CDR3 DNA follows: TGTGCCAACCCGACAGAAGAGAACACTGAAGCTTTCTTT.

The chain has TRBV5-5 and TRBJ1-1; perhaps TRBD1 as D (6 bases). V lost 0 bases and J lost 4, with 10 bases in between. CDR1 SGHKS and CDR2 YYEKEE come from the germline V gene (reference sequence). The CDR3 has 14 amino acids. The CDR3: CASSLAGEGTEAFF. The CDR3, as DNA: TGTGCCAGCAGCTTGGCAGGGGAAGGCACTGAAGCTTTCTTT.

The J gene is TRBJ1-5, the V gene TRBV7-6, with D perhaps TRBD1 (5 bases). This CDR3 comprises 15 residues. Germline lookup yields CDR1 SGHVS and CDR2 FNYEAQ. The V and J ends lost 1 base and 6 bases respectively, with 13 bases between them. DNA of the CDR3: TGTGCCAGCAGCTTAGAGGAGGGGTTCTTTCAGCCCCAGCATTTT. It codes for CASSLEEGFFQPQHF.

The rearrangement uses TRBV9 and TRBJ1-4; D is unclear. The CDR3 sequence is 15 residues long. Germline values: CDR1 SGDLS, CDR2 YYNGEE. Trimming took off 0 bases at V and 6 bases at J, with 12 bases between the two ends. The CDR3 protein is CASSVGAGSYEKLFF. CDR3 bases: TGTGCCAGCAGCGTAGGGGCGGGATCGTATGAAAAACTGTTTTTT.

V usage is TRBV9 and J usage is TRBJ1-3; D perhaps matches TRBD1 (5 bases). Trimming left V 0 bases short and J 3 bases short, with 13 bases between. Germline V gene lookup returns CDR1 SGDLS and CDR2 YYNGEE. This CDR3 contains 16 residues. CDR3 nucleotides: TGTGCCAGCAGCGTAGCTCGAGGGGTGGGTGGAAACACCATATATTTT. Translated, it gives CASSVARGVGGNTIYF.

This clone was counted only a few times. The chain recombines TRBV29-1 with TRBJ2-5, with 11 bases identical to TRBD2. Germline V gene data show CDR1 as SQVTM and CDR2 as ANQGSEA. V shed 3 bases and J 4 bases; nucleotides not matched to a gene: 10. This CDR3 is built from 16 residues. The CDR3 sequence: CSVDRTSGSELETQYF. The CDR3 DNA follows: TGCAGCGTTGACCGAACTAGCGGGAGTGAATTAGAGACCCAGTACTTC.

This clone was seen only a few times. The rearrangement uses TRBV6-5 and TRBJ1-2; unclear D gene. The CDR3 covers 13 residues. Trimming cost V 6 bases and J 3 bases, with 11 bases left between them. CDR1 and CDR2 from the germline V gene are MNHEY and SVGAGI. The CDR3 protein is CASRLTMDYGYTF. The CDR3, as DNA: TGTGCCAGCAGACTCACAATGGACTATGGCTACACCTTC.

This clone was detected a few times. The V gene is TRBV19, the J gene TRBJ1-2; D is ambiguous. The CDR3 has 15 amino acids. CDR1 is LNHDA and CDR2 is SQIVND in the germline V gene (reference sequence). The V end lost 5 bases, the J end lost 2 bases, and 15 bases lay between the germline ends. The CDR3: CASSLNGRGNYGYTF. In nucleotides, the CDR3 is TGTGCCAGTAGTCTCAATGGCCGGGGAAACTATGGCTACACCTTC.

In this sample, this clone turned up once. The rearrangement links TRBV14 to TRBJ1-2; D is possibly TRBD1 (5 bases). Looked up from germline, CDR1 is SGHDN and CDR2 is FVKESK. V gave up 3 bases and J gave up 8 bases, with 19 bases separating them. This CDR3 is built from 15 residues. The CDR3, as DNA: TGTGCCAGCAGCCATAGTTTTGCAGGGCCGAGAGGCTACACCTTC. Amino acids: CASSHSFAGPRGYTF. The full variable domain, rest sourced from reference TRBV14 and TRBJ1-2, is EAGVTQFPSHSVIEKGQTVTLRCDPISGHDNLYWYRRVMGKEIKFLLHFVKESKQDESGMPNNRFLAERTGGTYSTLKVQPAELEDSGVYFCASSHSFAGPRGYTFGSGTRLTVV.

The V call is TRBV2, the J call TRBJ2-7; 8 nucleotides match TRBD2. The V gene's germline CDR1 is SNHLY and CDR2 FYNNEI. V shed 5 bases and J 3 bases; nucleotides not matched to a gene: 6. The CDR3 has 14 amino acids. The CDR3 region is CASSTGLDGYEQYF. For the CDR3, the DNA is TGTGCCAGCAGTACGGGACTAGATGGCTACGAGCAGTACTTC.